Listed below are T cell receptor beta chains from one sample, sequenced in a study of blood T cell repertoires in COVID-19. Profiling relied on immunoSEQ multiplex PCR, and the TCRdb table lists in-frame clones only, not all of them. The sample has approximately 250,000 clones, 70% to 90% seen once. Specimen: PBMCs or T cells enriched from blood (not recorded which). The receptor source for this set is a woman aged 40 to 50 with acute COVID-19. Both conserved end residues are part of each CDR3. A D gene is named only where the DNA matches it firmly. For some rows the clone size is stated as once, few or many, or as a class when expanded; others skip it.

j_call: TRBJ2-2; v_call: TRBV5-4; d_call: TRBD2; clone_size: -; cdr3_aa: CASSLEGLAGSANTGELFF; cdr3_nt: TGTGCCAGCAGCTTGGAAGGACTAGCGGGTAGCGCGAACACCGGGGAGCTGTTTTTT
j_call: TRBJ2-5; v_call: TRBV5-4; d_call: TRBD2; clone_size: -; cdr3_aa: CASSLLSSGRRETQYF; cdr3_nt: TGTGCCAGCAGCTTGTTGTCTAGCGGGAGACGAGAGACCCAGTACTTC
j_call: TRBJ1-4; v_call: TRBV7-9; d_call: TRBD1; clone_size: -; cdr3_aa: CASSLATGETEKLFF; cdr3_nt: TGTGCCAGCAGCTTAGCTACAGGGGAGACAGAAAAACTGTTTTTT
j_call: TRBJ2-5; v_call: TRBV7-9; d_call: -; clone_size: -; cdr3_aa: CASSLAAGLAKETQYF; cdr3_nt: TGTGCCAGCAGCTTAGCGGCTGGTCTAGCGAAGGAGACCCAGTACTTC
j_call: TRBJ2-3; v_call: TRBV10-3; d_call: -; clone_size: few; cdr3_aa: CAISDSPGGLTTDTQYF; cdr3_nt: TGTGCCATCAGTGATTCCCCCGGCGGTCTTACGACAGATACGCAGTATTTT
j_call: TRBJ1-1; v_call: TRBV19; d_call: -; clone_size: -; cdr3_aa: CASSIVNSLSEAFF; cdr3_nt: TGTGCCAGTAGTATAGTTAACAGCCTAAGTGAAGCTTTCTTT
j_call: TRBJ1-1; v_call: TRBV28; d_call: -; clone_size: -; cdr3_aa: CASSAQVYEAFF; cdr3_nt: TGTGCCAGCAGTGCACAGGTTTATGAAGCTTTCTTT
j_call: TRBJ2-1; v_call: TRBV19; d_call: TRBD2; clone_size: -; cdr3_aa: CATSGLANPNEQFF; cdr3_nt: TGTGCCACCTCGGGACTAGCGAACCCCAATGAGCAGTTCTTC
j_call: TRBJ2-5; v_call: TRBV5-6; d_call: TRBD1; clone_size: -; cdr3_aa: CASSSGTVTQTQYF; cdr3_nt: TGTGCCAGCAGCTCGGGGACAGTGACGCAGACCCAGTACTTC
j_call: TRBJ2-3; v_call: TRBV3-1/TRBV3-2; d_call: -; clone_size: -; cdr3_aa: CASSQDSGVTGYTDTQYF; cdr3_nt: TGTGCCAGCAGCCAAGATTCAGGGGTAACGGGGTACACAGATACGCAGTATTTT
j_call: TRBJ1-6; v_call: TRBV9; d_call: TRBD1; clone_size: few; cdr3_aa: CASSLTGQNSPLHF; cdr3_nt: TGTGCCAGCAGCCTGACAGGGCAGAATTCACCCCTCCACTTT
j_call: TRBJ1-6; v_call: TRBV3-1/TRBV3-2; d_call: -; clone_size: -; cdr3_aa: CASSQGLPDSNSPLHF; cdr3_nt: TGTGCCAGCAGCCAAGGACTGCCGGACTCTAATTCACCCCTCCACTTT
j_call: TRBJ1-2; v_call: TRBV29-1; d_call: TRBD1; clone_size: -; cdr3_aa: CSVVRGQEDGYTF; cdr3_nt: TGCAGCGTTGTGAGGGGGCAGGAGGATGGCTACACCTTC
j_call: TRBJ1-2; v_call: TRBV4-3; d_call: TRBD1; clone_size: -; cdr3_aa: CASSHPGTDYGYTF; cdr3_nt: TGCGCCAGCAGCCATCCCGGGACAGACTATGGCTACACCTTC
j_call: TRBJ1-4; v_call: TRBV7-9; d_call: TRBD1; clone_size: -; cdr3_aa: CASSLGTVSEKLFF; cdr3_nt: TGTGCCAGCAGCTTGGGGACAGTCTCAGAAAAACTGTTTTTT
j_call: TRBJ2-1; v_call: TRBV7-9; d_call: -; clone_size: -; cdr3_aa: CASSPQGFGGSYNEQFF; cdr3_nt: TGTGCCAGCAGCCCCCAAGGATTCGGGGGATCCTACAATGAGCAGTTCTTC
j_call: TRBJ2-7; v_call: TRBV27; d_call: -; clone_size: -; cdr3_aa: CASSLGTLYEQYF; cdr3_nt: TGTGCCAGCAGTTTAGGGACTCTCTACGAGCAGTACTTC
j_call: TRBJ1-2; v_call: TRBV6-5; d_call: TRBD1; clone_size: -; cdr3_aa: CASSYGPGQNGYTF; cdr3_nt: TGTGCCAGCAGTTACGGGCCGGGACAGAATGGCTACACCTTC